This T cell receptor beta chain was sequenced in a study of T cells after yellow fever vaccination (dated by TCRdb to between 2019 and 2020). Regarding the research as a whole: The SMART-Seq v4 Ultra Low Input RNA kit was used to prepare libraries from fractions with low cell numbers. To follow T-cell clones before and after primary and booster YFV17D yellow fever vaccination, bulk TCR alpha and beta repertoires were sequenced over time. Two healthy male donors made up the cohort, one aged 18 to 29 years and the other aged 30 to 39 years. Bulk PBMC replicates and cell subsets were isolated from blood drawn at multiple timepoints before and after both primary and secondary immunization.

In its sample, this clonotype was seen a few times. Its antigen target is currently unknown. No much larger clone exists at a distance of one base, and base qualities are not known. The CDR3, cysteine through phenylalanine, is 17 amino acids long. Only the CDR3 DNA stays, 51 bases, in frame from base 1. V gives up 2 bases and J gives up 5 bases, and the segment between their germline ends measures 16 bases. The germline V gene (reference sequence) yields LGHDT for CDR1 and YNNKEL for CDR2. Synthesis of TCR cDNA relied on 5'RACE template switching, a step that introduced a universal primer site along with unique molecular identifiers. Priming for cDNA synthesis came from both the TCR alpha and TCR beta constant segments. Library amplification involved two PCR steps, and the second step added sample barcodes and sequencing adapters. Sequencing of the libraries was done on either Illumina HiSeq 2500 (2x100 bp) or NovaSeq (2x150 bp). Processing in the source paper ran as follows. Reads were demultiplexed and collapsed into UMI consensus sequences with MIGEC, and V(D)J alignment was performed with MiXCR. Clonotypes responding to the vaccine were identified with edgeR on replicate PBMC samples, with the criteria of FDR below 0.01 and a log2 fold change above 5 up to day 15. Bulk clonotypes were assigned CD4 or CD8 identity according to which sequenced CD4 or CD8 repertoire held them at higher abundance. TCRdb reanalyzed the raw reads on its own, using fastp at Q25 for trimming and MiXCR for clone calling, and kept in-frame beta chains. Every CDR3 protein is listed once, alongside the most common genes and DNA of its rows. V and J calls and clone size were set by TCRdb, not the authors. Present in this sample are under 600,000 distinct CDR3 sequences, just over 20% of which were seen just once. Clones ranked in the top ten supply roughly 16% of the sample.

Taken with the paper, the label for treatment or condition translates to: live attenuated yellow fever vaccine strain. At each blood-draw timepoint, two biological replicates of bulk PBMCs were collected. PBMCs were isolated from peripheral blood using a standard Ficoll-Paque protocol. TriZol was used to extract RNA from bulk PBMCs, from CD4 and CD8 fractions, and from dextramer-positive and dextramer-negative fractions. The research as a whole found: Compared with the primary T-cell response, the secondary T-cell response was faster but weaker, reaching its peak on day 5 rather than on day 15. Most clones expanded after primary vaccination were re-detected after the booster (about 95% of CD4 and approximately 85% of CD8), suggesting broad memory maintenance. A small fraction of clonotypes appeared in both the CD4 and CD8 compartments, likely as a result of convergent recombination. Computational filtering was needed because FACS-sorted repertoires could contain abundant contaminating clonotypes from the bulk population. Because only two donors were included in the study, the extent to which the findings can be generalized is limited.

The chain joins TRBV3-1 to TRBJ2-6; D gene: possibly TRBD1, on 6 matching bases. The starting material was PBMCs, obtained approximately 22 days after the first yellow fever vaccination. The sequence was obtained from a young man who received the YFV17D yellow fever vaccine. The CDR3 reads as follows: CASSQLSVTGRANVLTF. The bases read TGTGCCAGCAGCCAACTCAGCGTTACAGGGAGGGCCAACGTCCTGACTTTC.